These T cell receptor beta chains were read from a single sample in a study of somatic mutations in cytotoxic T cells in rheumatoid arthritis. TCRdb's copy holds only in-frame clones and misses some; the assay was immunoSEQ multiplex PCR. The sample has roughly 2,500 clones, just under 85% seen once. The sequencing input was CD8+ T cells sorted from blood. These TCRs come from an adult with rheumatoid arthritis. CDR3s include the opening cysteine and the closing phenylalanine or tryptophan. D genes are given only for firm matches. Clone size is given for some rows only: seen once, a few or many times, or a class if the clone is expanded.

D gene	clone size	V gene	J gene	CDR3 DNA	CDR3 protein
TRBD1	once	TRBV28	TRBJ2-3	TGTGCCAGCAGTTTGCTCGGGACAGTCCCCACAGATACGCAGTATTTT	CASSLLGTVPTDTQYF
TRBD1	-	TRBV27	TRBJ2-2	TGTGCCAGCAGTCTGGGACAGTGGAACGGGGAGCTGTTTTTT	CASSLGQWNGELFF
TRBD1	-	TRBV19	TRBJ2-7	TGTGCCAGTAGTAATAGAGACAGGGGCATATCCTACGAGCAGTACTTC	CASSNRDRGISYEQYF
-	-	TRBV19	TRBJ2-5	TGTGCCACCGCAATGTGGCAGGGAGACCAAGAGACCCAGTACTTC	CATAMWQGDQETQYF
-	-	TRBV7-2	TRBJ1-6	TGTGCCAGCAGCTTCAGGGGACATAATTCACCCCTCCACTTT	CASSFRGHNSPLHF
-	-	TRBV9	TRBJ2-5	TGTGCCAGCAGCGTAGGCCCTAGCGTAGAGACCCAGTACTTC	CASSVGPSVETQYF
-	-	TRBV6-6	TRBJ2-3	TGTGCCAGCAGCCCGACAGATGCAGATACGCAGTATTTT	CASSPTDADTQYF
-	-	TRBV7-9	TRBJ2-4	TGTGCCAGCAGCCCCAGGGATGGGCTGGAGAACATTCAGTACTTC	CASSPRDGLENIQYF
-	-	TRBV7-9	TRBJ2-1	TGTGCCAGCAGCTTAGCCGGCGGGCTCTACAATGAGCAGTTCTTC	CASSLAGGLYNEQFF
-	-	TRBV6-5	TRBJ2-7	TGTGCCAGCAGTTACTCGATCAGGGTAGGGGCCTACGAGCAGTACTTC	CASSYSIRVGAYEQYF
TRBD2	-	TRBV28	TRBJ2-1	TGTGCCAGCAGGAAAAGCGGGGGGGGCTACAATGAGCAGTTCTTC	CASRKSGGGYNEQFF
TRBD1	few	TRBV4-2	TRBJ2-2	TGTGCCAGCAGCCAAGGGACAGGGGACACCGGGGAGCTGTTTTTT	CASSQGTGDTGELFF
-	-	TRBV29-1	TRBJ2-7	TGCAGCGTTGAGACGGGCAGTAGCTACGAGCAGTACTTC	CSVETGSSYEQYF
TRBD1	-	TRBV19	TRBJ2-2	TGTGCCAGTAGTGGGCAGGGGGTTGACACCGGGGAGCTGTTTTTT	CASSGQGVDTGELFF
-	-	TRBV9	TRBJ1-2	TGTGCCAGCAGCGCGACAGGTCTGAACAACTATGGCTACACCTTC	CASSATGLNNYGYTF
-	-	TRBV28	TRBJ2-7	TGTGCCAGCAATTGGGGGGGGCCAAACGAGCAGTACTTC	CASNWGGPNEQYF
-	few	TRBV7-9	TRBJ1-6	TGTGCCAGCAGCTTAGTCGATTTGGGCAGAGGATCACCCCTCCACTTT	CASSLVDLGRGSPLHF
-	-	TRBV11-2	TRBJ1-2	TGTGCCAGCAGCGGGGGACGCGGTGGCTACACCTTC	CASSGGRGGYTF
-	-	TRBV19	TRBJ2-7	TGTGCCAGTAGTATCTCCCATTTGGCGACGCGTACCTACGAGCAGTACTTC	CASSISHLATRTYEQYF
-	-	TRBV19	TRBJ1-6	TGTGCCAGTACCCCCTCGGTCAGTAATAATTCACCCCTCCACTTT	CASTPSVSNNSPLHF
-	few	TRBV2	TRBJ1-1	TGTGCCAGCGCCGGGCGCACTGAAGCTTTCTTT	CASAGRTEAFF
-	-	TRBV7-6	TRBJ2-7	TGTGCCAGCAGCTTCGGGGGGCCGGGGGAGCAGTACTTC	CASSFGGPGEQYF
-	-	TRBV7-9	TRBJ2-4	TGTGCCAGCAGCCCGGAGGTCTCAGGGTCAGCCAAAAACATTCAGTACTTC	CASSPEVSGSAKNIQYF
-	large	TRBV7-8	TRBJ1-6	TGTGCCAGCAGCTTAGAAGGGGGAGTTAATTCACCCCTCCACTTT	CASSLEGGVNSPLHF
-	-	TRBV6-1	TRBJ1-5	TGTGCCAGCAGTGAAAGGGAGGAGGGCAATCAGCCCCAGCATTTT	CASSEREEGNQPQHF
TRBD2	-	TRBV7-8	TRBJ2-1	TGTGCCAGCCGGGGGGGGACTAGCGGATACAATGAGCAGTTCTTC	CASRGGTSGYNEQFF
-	-	TRBV7-3	TRBJ2-7	TGTGCCAGCAGCTTAGAAAAATACTACGAGCAGTACTTC	CASSLEKYYEQYF
-	-	TRBV4-3	TRBJ2-2	TGCGCCAGCAGCCAAGGAACAGTTAGCGGGGAGCTGTTTTTT	CASSQGTVSGELFF
-	-	TRBV19	TRBJ2-5	TGTGCCAGTAAAGTTCATAGGGCCGAGGGGGAGACCCAGTACTTC	CASKVHRAEGETQYF
-	-	TRBV29-1	TRBJ1-2	TGCAGCGATACGACAGGAAAAACCTTC	CSDTTGKTF
-	-	TRBV4-2	TRBJ1-2	TGTGCCAGCAGCCAAGTTCAGGGGCGAGTTGGAGGCTACACCTTC	CASSQVQGRVGGYTF
TRBD1	-	TRBV5-5	TRBJ1-5	TGTGCCAGCAGCCAGACAGGGATTCAGCCCCAGCATTTT	CASSQTGIQPQHF
-	few	TRBV10-1	TRBJ2-7	TGCGCCAGCCAATCTCCGGCATCCTACGAGCAGTACTTC	CASQSPASYEQYF
TRBD2	once	TRBV7-3	TRBJ2-5	TGTGCCAGCAGTCGTAGCGGGGGGGCGGGAGAGACCCAGTACTTC	CASSRSGGAGETQYF
-	-	TRBV2	TRBJ1-6	TGTGCCACCCTTGTCTCCTATAATTCACCCCTCCACTTT	CATLVSYNSPLHF
-	once	TRBV4-3	TRBJ2-7	TGCGCCAGCAGCCAAGATTTGGGAGACTCCTACGAGCAGTACTTC	CASSQDLGDSYEQYF
TRBD1	once	TRBV28	TRBJ2-2	TGTGCCAGCAGTTTCGGGGGACAGGAGACCGGGGAGCTGTTTTTT	CASSFGGQETGELFF
TRBD2	-	TRBV6-1	TRBJ2-7	TGTGCCAGCAGTGGGGCTAGCGGGGTCTACGAGCAGTACTTC	CASSGASGVYEQYF
TRBD2	-	TRBV4-3	TRBJ2-5	TGCGCCAGCAGCCAAGATCCCAGCGGGGGGGCGTCGACCCAGTACTTC	CASSQDPSGGASTQYF
-	-	TRBV9	TRBJ1-2	TGTGCCAGCAGCGTTGCTGGGGGCTTCTCTTTCTATGGCTACACCTTC	CASSVAGGFSFYGYTF
TRBD2	-	TRBV7-2	TRBJ2-5	TGTGCCAGCAGCCGTACCGGGACTAGCGGGGGCCTCCAAGAGACCCAGTACTTC	CASSRTGTSGGLQETQYF
-	-	TRBV6-1	TRBJ2-7	TGTGCCAGCAGGACACCGGGACAAGCCTACGAGCAGTACTTC	CASRTPGQAYEQYF
TRBD2	-	TRBV9	TRBJ2-2	TGTGCCAGCAGCGTAGGTAGCGGGGGGGTCACCGGGGAGCTGTTTTTT	CASSVGSGGVTGELFF
TRBD1	large	TRBV6-6	TRBJ1-1	TGTGCCAGCAGTCCGGACAGGGGGGGGAACACTGAAGCTTTCTTT	CASSPDRGGNTEAFF
-	-	TRBV7-9	TRBJ1-5	TGTGCCAGCAGCTTTGGGACAAGCAATCAGCCCCAGCATTTT	CASSFGTSNQPQHF
TRBD2	-	TRBV11-2	TRBJ2-3	TGTGCCAGCAGCTTAAGTTTTGGACTAGCGGGGATGGATGGTACGCAGTATTTT	CASSLSFGLAGMDGTQYF
TRBD1	-	TRBV6-1	TRBJ1-2	TGTGCCAGCAACCTCGAGGGACAGGGGCCGGATGGCTACACCTTC	CASNLEGQGPDGYTF
TRBD2	-	TRBV5-6	TRBJ2-3	TGTGCCAGCAGCTTAGCGACTAGCGGGGGGACGGATACGCAGTATTTT	CASSLATSGGTDTQYF
-	-	TRBV5-1	TRBJ2-5	TGCGCCAGCAGCTTGGATGAGACCCAGTACTTC	CASSLDETQYF
-	-	TRBV4-1	TRBJ1-1	TGCGCCAGCAGCCAAGACCCGGCCTACCGGAGCACTGAAGCTTTCTTT	CASSQDPAYRSTEAFF
TRBD1	-	TRBV7-9	TRBJ2-1	TGTGCCAGCAGCACGACAGGGGGTGAGCAGTTCTTC	CASSTTGGEQFF
-	-	TRBV19	TRBJ2-2	TGTGCCAGCGCCGGAAGGAGCACCGGGGAGCTGTTTTTT	CASAGRSTGELFF
-	-	TRBV6-1	TRBJ1-2	TGTGCCAGCAGTGATACAGGTCGAGGCGGCTACACCTTC	CASSDTGRGGYTF
-	-	TRBV5-5	TRBJ1-1	TGTGCCAGCACCTATACAGGAGGAAACACTGAAGCTTTCTTT	CASTYTGGNTEAFF
-	-	TRBV4-2	TRBJ1-2	TGTGCCAGCAGCCATCCGGACACGGTATTCTATGGCTACACCTTC	CASSHPDTVFYGYTF
-	-	TRBV6-6	TRBJ1-2	TGTGCCAGCAGTTACCCCGGACAGATGGATGGCTACACCTTC	CASSYPGQMDGYTF
-	-	TRBV7-6	TRBJ2-1	TGTGCCAGCAGCCGTTATACGGGACGAACCTACAATGAGCAGTTCTTC	CASSRYTGRTYNEQFF
-	-	TRBV18	TRBJ2-5	TGTGCCAGCTCACCCGGGACGGCGCAAGAGACCCAGTACTTC	CASSPGTAQETQYF
-	-	TRBV14	TRBJ2-3	TGTGCCAGCAGCCACCACTCTGATATGCAGTATTTT	CASSHHSDMQYF
TRBD1	-	TRBV18	TRBJ2-2	TGTGCCAGCTCGCCCACAGGGGCCGGGGAGCTGTTTTTT	CASSPTGAGELFF